Described below is a single TCR beta chain sequence and its context. The V gene lost 2 bases and the J gene lost 8 bases, with 9 bases spanning the gap. CDR1 is MDHEN, CDR2 SYDVKM, per germline. The CDR3 is 12 residues long. The data originate from a study of blood T cell repertoires in COVID-19. Turning to the study itself: The study drew acute and convalescent COVID-19 samples from the United States, Italy and Spain. Nucleic acid was either cDNA or gDNA, and it came from T cells, B-cell-depleted T cells, or PBMCs.

As handled by the study authors: Researchers report that nucleated cell counts were estimated from reference gene primer amplification. The method was immunoSEQ multiplex PCR; TCRdb's version includes in-frame clones alone and lacks a portion of them. V and J calls plus clone size are reproduced from that table; the DNA served to infer D and trimming. The table records about 46,000 clones, around nine tenths of them present only once. This chain uses TRBV28 with TRBJ1-2; unclear D gene. Sequencing input: peripheral blood. The receptor comes from a man between 60 and 70 years old with active or convalescent COVID-19. The CDR3 nucleotides read TGTGCCAGCAGTTTAAGGCAGCGGGGCTACACCTTC. Amino acids: CASSLRQRGYTF.